This TCR beta chain comes out of a study of T cell responses to AZD1222 COVID-19 vaccine. In the study overall: The analysis combined second doses at about 4 or about 12 weeks.

Regarding this clone: Its antigen remains unidentified.

Study results and caveats: Spike was spanned by vaccine-associated CD4 TCRs, which were dominant at 160-218 and 743-854. Just a handful of people given AZD1222 tested seropositive at baseline. With two AZD1222 doses given, Spike-specific TCR breadth and depth both rose.

Sequencing used immunoSEQ multiplex PCR; TCRdb keeps in-frame clones, though not all of them. The data hold 90,000 to 150,000 clones, with about 90% observed a single time. CDR3 length: 15 amino acids. V lost 5 bases, J lost 2 bases, and 1 base stayed unmatched. Germline V gives CDR1 SGHAT, CDR2 FQDESV (reference sequence). The source material was peripheral blood, sampled on day 0 of AZD1222 vaccination. The chain couples TRBV11-1 to TRBJ2-3; 13 bases are shared with TRBD2. This TCR was sampled from an adult in good health. In DNA, the CDR3 is TGTGCCAGCAGCACTAGCGGGAGGGCCACAGATACGCAGTATTTT. Encoded protein: CASSTSGRATDTQYF.